The text below deals with one T cell receptor beta chain. Its antigen is undetermined. Via MiXCR, TCRdb re-called the 5' RACE reads, giving one row per CDR3 protein. The table lists approximately 550,000 distinct CDR3 sequences, 15% to 20% of them singletons. The CDR3 contains 12 residues. V shed 6 bases and J 8 bases; nucleotides not matched to a gene: 3. These data belong to a study of T cells after yellow fever vaccination. General study results and limits: Booster sampling recovered most clones from primary vaccination (around 96% CD4, around 88% CD8).

This clonotype was sampled from a man aged 25-40 years who received the YFV17D yellow fever vaccine. The starting material was PBMCs, obtained 15 days after the yellow fever booster vaccination. The chain carries TRBV12-3 or TRBV12-4 and TRBJ2-2, with TRBD2 matching 7 bases. For the CDR3, the DNA is TGTGCCAGCAGAACTAGCGTTGGGGAGCTGTTTTTT. Residues: CASRTSVGELFF.